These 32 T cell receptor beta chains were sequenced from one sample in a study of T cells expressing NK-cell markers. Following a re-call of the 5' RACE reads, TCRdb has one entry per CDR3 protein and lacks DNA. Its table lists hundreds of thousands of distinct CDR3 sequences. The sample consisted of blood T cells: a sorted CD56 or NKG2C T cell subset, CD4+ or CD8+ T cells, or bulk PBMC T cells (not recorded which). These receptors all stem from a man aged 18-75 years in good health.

The CDR3 here is CASLLTPGLQETQYF. This chain links TRBV6-5 with TRBJ2-5; the D call from TCRdb, TRBD2, cannot be confirmed without DNA. This CDR3 is built from 15 residues. CDR1 MNHEY and CDR2 SVGAGI come from the germline V gene.

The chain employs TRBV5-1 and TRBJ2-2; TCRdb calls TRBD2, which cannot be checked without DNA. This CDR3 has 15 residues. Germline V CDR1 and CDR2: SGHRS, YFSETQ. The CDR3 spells CASSTWTSGGPGLFF.

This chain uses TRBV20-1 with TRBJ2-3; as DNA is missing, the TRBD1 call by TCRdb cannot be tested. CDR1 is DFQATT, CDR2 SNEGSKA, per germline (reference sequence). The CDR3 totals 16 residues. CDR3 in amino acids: CSARDWGTGNTDTQYF.

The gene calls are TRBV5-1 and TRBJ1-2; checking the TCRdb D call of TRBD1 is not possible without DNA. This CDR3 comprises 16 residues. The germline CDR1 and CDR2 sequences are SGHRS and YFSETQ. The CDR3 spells CASSLEYRARNYGYTF.

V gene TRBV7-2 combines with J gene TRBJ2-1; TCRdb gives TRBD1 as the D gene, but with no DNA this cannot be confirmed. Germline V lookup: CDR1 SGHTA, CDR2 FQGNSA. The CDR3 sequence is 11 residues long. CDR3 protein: CASSSDRTQFF.

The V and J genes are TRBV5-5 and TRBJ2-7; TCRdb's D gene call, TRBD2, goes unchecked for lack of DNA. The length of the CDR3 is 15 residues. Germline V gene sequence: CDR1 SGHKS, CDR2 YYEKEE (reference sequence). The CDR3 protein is CASSSVTSATYEQYF.

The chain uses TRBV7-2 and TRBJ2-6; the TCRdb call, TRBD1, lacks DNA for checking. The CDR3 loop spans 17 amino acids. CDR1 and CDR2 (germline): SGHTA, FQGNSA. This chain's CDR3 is CASSPKTGKGGANVLTF.

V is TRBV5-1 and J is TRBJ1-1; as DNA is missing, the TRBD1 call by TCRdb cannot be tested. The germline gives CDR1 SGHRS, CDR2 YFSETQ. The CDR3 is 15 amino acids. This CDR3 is CASSLAAGLNTEAFF.

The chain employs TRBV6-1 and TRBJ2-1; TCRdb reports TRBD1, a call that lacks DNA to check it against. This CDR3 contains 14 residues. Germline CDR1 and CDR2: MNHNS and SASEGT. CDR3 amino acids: CASRRTGRYNEQFF.

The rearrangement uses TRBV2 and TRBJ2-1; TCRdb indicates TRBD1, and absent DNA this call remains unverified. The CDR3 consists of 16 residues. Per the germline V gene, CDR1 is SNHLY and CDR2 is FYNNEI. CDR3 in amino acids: CASSEWGGQTYNEQFF.

CDR3 amino acids: CSVRTGAYEQYF. The chain uses TRBV29-1 and TRBJ2-7; TCRdb indicates TRBD1, and absent DNA this call remains unverified. Germline CDR1 and CDR2: SQVTM and ANQGSEA. The CDR3 has 12 amino acids.

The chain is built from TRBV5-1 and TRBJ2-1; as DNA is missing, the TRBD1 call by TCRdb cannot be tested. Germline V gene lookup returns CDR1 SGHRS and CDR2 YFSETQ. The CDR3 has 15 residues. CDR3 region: CASSLEGHRYNEQFF.

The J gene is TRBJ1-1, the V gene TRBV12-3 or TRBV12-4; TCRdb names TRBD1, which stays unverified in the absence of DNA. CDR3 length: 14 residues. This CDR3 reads CASTNQGAYTEAFF.

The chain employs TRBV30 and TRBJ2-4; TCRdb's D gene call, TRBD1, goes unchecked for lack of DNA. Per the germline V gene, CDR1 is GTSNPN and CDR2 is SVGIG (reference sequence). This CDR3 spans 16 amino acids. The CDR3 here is CAWTAGQGLAKNIQYF.

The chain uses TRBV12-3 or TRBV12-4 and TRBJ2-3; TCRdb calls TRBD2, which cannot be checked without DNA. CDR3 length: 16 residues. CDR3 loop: CASSFSSGGAIDTQYF.

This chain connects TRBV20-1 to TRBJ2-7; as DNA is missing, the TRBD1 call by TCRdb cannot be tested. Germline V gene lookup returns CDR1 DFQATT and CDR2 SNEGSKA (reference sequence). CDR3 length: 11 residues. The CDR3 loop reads CSAWGVLEQYF.

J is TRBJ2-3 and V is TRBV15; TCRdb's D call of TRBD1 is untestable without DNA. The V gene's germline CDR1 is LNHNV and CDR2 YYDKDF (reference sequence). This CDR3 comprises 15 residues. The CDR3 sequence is CATSGGGGATDTQYF. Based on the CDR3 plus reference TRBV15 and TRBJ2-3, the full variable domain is DAMVIQNPRYQVTQFGKPVTLSCSQTLNHNVMYWYQQKSSQAPKLLFHYYDKDFNNEADTPDNFQSRRPNTSFCFLDIRSPGLGDTAMYLCATSGGGGATDTQYFGPGTRLTVL.

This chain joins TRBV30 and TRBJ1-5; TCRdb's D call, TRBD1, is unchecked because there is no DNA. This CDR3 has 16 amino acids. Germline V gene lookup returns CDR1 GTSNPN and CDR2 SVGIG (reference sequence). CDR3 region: CAWSVLTPGGNQPQHF.

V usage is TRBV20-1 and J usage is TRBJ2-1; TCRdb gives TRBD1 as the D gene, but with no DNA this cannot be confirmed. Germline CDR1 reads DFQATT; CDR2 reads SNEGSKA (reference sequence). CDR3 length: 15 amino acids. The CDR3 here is CSAIAGTGGLNEQFF.

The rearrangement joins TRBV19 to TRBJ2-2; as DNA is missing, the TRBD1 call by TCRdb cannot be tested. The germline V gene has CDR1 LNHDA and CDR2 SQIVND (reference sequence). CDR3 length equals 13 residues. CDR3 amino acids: CASGGGNTGELFF.

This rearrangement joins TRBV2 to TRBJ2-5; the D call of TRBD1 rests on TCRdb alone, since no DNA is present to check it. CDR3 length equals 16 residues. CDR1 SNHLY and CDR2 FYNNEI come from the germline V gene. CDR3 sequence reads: CASRASGGGRGETQYF.

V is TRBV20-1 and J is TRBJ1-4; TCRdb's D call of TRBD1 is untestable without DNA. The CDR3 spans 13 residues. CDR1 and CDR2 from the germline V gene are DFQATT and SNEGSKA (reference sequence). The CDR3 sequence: CSARLQADEKLFF.

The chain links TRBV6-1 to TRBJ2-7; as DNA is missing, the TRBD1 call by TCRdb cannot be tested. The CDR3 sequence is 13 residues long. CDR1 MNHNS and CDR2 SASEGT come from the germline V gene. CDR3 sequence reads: CASSLRTLEGQYF.

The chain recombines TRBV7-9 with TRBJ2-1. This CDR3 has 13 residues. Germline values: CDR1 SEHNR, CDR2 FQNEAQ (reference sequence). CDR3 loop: CASSLLIGNEQFF.

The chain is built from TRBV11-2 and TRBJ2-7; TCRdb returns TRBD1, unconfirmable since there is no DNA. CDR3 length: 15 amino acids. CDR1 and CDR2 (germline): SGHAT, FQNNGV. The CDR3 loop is CASSLGGGLFYEQYF.

CDR3 in amino acids: CSARDPGVDTQYF. The chain couples TRBV20-1 to TRBJ2-3; the TCRdb call, TRBD2, lacks DNA for checking. Germline V gene sequence: CDR1 DFQATT, CDR2 SNEGSKA (reference sequence). CDR3 length: 13 amino acids.

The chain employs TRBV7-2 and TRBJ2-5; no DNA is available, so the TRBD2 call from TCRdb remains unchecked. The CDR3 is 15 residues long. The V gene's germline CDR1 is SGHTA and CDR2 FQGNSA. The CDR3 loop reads CASSTPVGGRETQYF.

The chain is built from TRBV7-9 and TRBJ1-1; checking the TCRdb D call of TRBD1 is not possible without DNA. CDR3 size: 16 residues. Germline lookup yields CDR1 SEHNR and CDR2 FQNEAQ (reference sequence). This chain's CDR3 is CASSPYRGRGDTEAFF.

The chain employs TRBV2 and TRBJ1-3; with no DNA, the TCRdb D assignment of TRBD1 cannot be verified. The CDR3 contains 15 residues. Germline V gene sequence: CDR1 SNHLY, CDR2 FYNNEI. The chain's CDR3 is CASTPSQISGNTIYF. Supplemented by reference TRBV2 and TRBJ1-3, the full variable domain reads EPEVTQTPSHQVTQMGQEVILRCVPISNHLYFYWYRQILGQKVEFLVSFYNNEISEKSEIFDDQFSVERPDGSNFTLKIRSTKLEDSAMYFCASTPSQISGNTIYFGEGSWLTVV.

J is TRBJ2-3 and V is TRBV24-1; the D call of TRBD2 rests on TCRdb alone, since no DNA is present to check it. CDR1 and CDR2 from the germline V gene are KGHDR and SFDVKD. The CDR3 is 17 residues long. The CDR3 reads CATSDLPGTSGSDTQYF.

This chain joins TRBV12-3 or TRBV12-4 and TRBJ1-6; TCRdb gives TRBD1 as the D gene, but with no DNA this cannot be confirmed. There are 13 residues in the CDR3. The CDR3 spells CASSLGVGATLHF.

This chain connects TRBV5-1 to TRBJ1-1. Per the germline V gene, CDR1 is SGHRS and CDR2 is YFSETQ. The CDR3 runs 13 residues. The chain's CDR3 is CASSRDMNTEAFF.